Each of the 4 T cell receptor beta chains below was sequenced from the same sample in a study of graft-versus-host responses after intestinal transplantation. Profiled with immunoSEQ multiplex PCR; TCRdb holds only in-frame clones, not every one. The data contain 70,000 to 75,000 clones, roughly 90% of them seen just once; the ten biggest clones take up roughly 2.5%. No antigen has been assigned to these receptors. This specimen was unstimulated CD8+ T cells sorted from spleen or lymph node cells, taken before intestinal transplant. The receptor source for this set is a human donor who received an intestinal transplant.

Only one count was recorded for this clone. The chain couples TRBV5-1 to TRBJ2-4, with TRBD1 matching 9 bases. Germline V gives CDR1 SGHRS, CDR2 YFSETQ. V lost 0 bases, J lost 3 bases, and 7 bases stayed unmatched. There are 17 residues in the CDR3. The CDR3 nucleotides read TGCGCCAGCAGCTTGGGTAGTACAGGGGGCTACAAAAACATTCAGTACTTC. Amino acids: CASSLGSTGGYKNIQYF.

V and J are TRBV6-1 and TRBJ2-3, with a weak D call TRBD2 (6 bases). Germline CDR1 MNHNS, CDR2 SASEGT. The V end lost 1 base, the J end lost 0 bases, and 11 bases lay between the germline ends. This CDR3 spans 16 amino acids. The CDR3 sequence: CASSEEVAESTDTQYF. The CDR3 DNA sequence: TGTGCCAGCAGTGAAGAGGTAGCGGAGAGCACAGATACGCAGTATTTT.

In DNA, the CDR3 is TGCAGCGGGGTGGCAGGGAACACCGGGGAGCTGTTTTTT. It encodes CSGVAGNTGELFF. This rearrangement joins TRBV29-1 to TRBJ2-2; the D is unclear. The CDR3 totals 13 residues. The germline V and J ends were trimmed by 7 bases and 1 base, with 10 bases remaining between them. The V gene's germline CDR1 is SQVTM and CDR2 ANQGSEA.

This clone was detected once. The chain is built from TRBV7-6 and TRBJ2-1, with D perhaps TRBD2 (6 bases). The germline V gene has CDR1 SGHVS and CDR2 FNYEAQ. V was clipped by 2 bases and J by 1 base, with 12 bases between them. The CDR3 consists of 16 residues. CDR3 DNA: TGTGCCAGCAGCTTATTTGCGGGGCCTTCCTACAATGAGCAGTTCTTC. It specifies CASSLFAGPSYNEQFF. The variable domain in full, with the rest retrieved from reference TRBV7-6 and TRBJ2-1, is GAGVSQSPRYKVTKRGQDVALRCDPISGHVSLYWYRQALGQGPEFLTYFNYEAQQDKSGLPNDRFSAERPEGSISTLTIQRTEQRDSAMYRCASSLFAGPSYNEQFFGPGTRLTVL.